A single sample gave rise to the 21 T cell receptor beta chains below, sequenced in a study of T cell responses to AZD1222 COVID-19 vaccine. Sequencing was performed with immunoSEQ multiplex PCR; in TCRdb, only in-frame clones are kept and a portion is missing. This sample's table reports about 140,000 clones. Material for sequencing was peripheral blood. These receptors came from an adult in good health.

The chain links TRBV19 to TRBJ1-3; the match to TRBD1 covers 9 bases. Germline V CDR1 and CDR2: LNHDA, SQIVND (reference sequence). With V trimmed by 5 bases and J by 1 base, 9 bases remained unmatched. There are 17 residues in the CDR3. This chain's CDR3 is CASSPRDRDHSGNTIYF. The CDR3 region has the DNA TGTGCCAGTAGTCCCCGGGACAGGGATCATTCTGGAAACACCATATATTTT.

This sequence joins TRBV3-1 (or the pseudogene TRBV3-2) and TRBJ1-2; no firm D call. Trimming cost V 2 bases and J 4 bases, with 17 bases left between them. This CDR3 contains 16 residues. CDR1 and CDR2 (germline): LGHDT, YNNKEL (reference sequence). This CDR3 is CASSQHAADLFYGYTF. The CDR3 region has the DNA TGTGCCAGCAGCCAACACGCCGCAGACTTATTCTATGGCTACACCTTC.

The chain is built from TRBV6-5 and TRBJ1-2; D is unclear. The CDR3 extends over 15 amino acids. Germline assignment: CDR1 MNHEY and CDR2 SVGAGI. V shed 2 bases and J shed 1 base, with 11 bases lying between them. CDR3 DNA: TGTGCCAGCAGTTACCTTCCAGGTCTTAACTATGGCTACACCTTC. This codes for CASSYLPGLNYGYTF.

The rearrangement links TRBV5-1 to TRBJ2-2; D perhaps matches TRBD2 (5 bases). Germline loops: CDR1 SGHRS, CDR2 YFSETQ. The CDR3 totals 15 residues. V was pared by 5 bases and J by 1 base, with 12 bases between. The CDR3, as DNA: TGCGCCAGCAGAGAGGGCAGCCTGAACACCGGGGAGCTGTTTTTT. As protein: CASREGSLNTGELFF.

The chain couples TRBV5-1 to TRBJ2-7; D might be TRBD1 (6 bases). This CDR3 has 17 amino acids. Looked up from germline, CDR1 is SGHRS and CDR2 is YFSETQ. V was trimmed by 0 bases and J by 3 bases, leaving 19 bases between them. CDR3 residues: CASSLEGRGGPGYEQYF. CDR3 in DNA: TGCGCCAGCAGCTTGGAAGGGCGTGGGGGCCCGGGCTACGAGCAGTACTTC.

The chain uses TRBV10-3 and TRBJ1-5; tentatively, D is TRBD1 (5 bases). The V end lost 2 bases, the J end lost 4 bases, and 18 bases lay between the germline ends. The CDR3 runs 17 residues. In germline, CDR1 is ENHRY, CDR2 SYGVKD. CDR3 DNA sequence: TGTGCCATCAGTGAGGGATCATCCAGGGCGGGGAATCAGCCCCAGCATTTT. It is translated as CAISEGSSRAGNQPQHF.

The chain couples TRBV9 to TRBJ1-2; 12 nucleotides agree with TRBD1. Germline CDR1 SGDLS, CDR2 YYNGEE. V shed 3 bases and J 4 bases; nucleotides not matched to a gene: 19. This CDR3 has 20 amino acids. The CDR3 nucleotides are TGTGCCAGCAGCGCCTTTGGTGATCGGGACAGGGGGCGGTCACGCTATGGCTACACCTTC. Translating it yields CASSAFGDRDRGRSRYGYTF.

J is TRBJ2-3 and V is TRBV11-2, with D possibly matching TRBD1 (6 bases). Per germline, CDR1 SGHAT and CDR2 FQNNGV. CDR3 length: 16 residues. Trimming removed 5 bases from V and 4 bases from J, with 19 bases in between. In DNA, the CDR3 is TGTGCCAGCAGCCGCGACAGGTTGTCGCTGGCAGATACGCAGTATTTT. Residues: CASSRDRLSLADTQYF.

The chain recombines TRBV4-3 with TRBJ1-3; D is unresolved. The CDR3 is made up of 13 amino acids. CDR1 and CDR2 from the germline V gene are LGHNA and YSLEER. Trimming removed 0 bases at V and 2 bases at J, with 2 bases between. The CDR3, as DNA: TGCGCCAGCAGCCAAGATACTGGAAACACCATATATTTT. Amino acids: CASSQDTGNTIYF.

V and J are TRBV9 and TRBJ1-5; 9 positions match TRBD1. Germline lookup yields CDR1 SGDLS and CDR2 YYNGEE. The trim removed 2 bases at V and 6 bases at J, leaving 3 bases unmatched. There are 14 residues in the CDR3. The CDR3 here is CASSVTGGPQPQHF. The CDR3 DNA sequence: TGTGCCAGCAGCGTTACAGGGGGCCCTCAGCCCCAGCATTTT.

The V call is TRBV21-1, the J call TRBJ1-5; the table's D call, TRBD1, was not checked against the DNA. TRBV21-1 is a pseudogene locus. The CDR3 sequence is 16 residues long. The CDR3 is CASSKDRGYDNQPQHF. DNA for the CDR3: TGTGCCAGCAGCAAAGACAGGGGGTATGACAATCAGCCCCAGCATTTT.

This CDR3 reads CASSPQSRGAKNIQYF. The DNA for the CDR3 is TGTGCCAGCAGCCCCCAGAGCAGGGGGGCCAAAAACATTCAGTACTTC. The chain uses TRBV5-4 and TRBJ2-4; 7 bases fit TRBD1. The CDR3 covers 16 residues. Germline CDR1 and CDR2: SGHNT and YYREEE (reference sequence). V lost 4 bases and J lost 1; bases outside the gene matches: 8. The full variable domain, with the rest looked up from reference TRBV5-4 and TRBJ2-4, is ETGVTQSPTHLIKTRGQQVTLRCSSQSGHNTVSWYQQALGQGPQFIFQYYREEENGRGNFPPRFSGLQFPNYSSELNVNALELDDSALYLCASSPQSRGAKNIQYFGAGTRLSVL.

The V call is TRBV7-9, the J call TRBJ2-1; unclear D gene. Trimming stripped 5 bases from V and 8 bases from J, with 19 bases between. Germline CDR1 and CDR2: SEHNR and FQNEAQ (reference sequence). The length of the CDR3 is 15 residues. The CDR3 nucleotides are TGTGCCAGCAGCCCAAGACTGGACCGTTGGGATGAGCAGTTCTTC. It translates to CASSPRLDRWDEQFF.

The chain couples TRBV7-9 to TRBJ1-1; possible D gene TRBD1, 6 bases. Trimming shortened V by 0 bases and J by 2 bases, and 13 bases separated the two germline ends. The CDR3 extends over 16 amino acids. CDR1 is SEHNR and CDR2 is FQNEAQ in the germline V gene (reference sequence). The CDR3 DNA reads as TGTGCCAGCAGCTTAGCGGGAACAGGGAGCAACACTGAAGCTTTCTTT. Translation: CASSLAGTGSNTEAFF. Full variable domain (remainder filled in from reference TRBV7-9 and TRBJ1-1): DTGVSQNPRHKITKRGQNVTFRCDPISEHNRLYWYRQTLGQGPEFLTYFQNEAQLEKSRLLSDRFSAERPKGSFSTLEIQRTEQGDSAMYLCASSLAGTGSNTEAFFGQGTRLTVV.

This sequence joins TRBV5-5 and TRBJ1-1, with unresolved D. Germline-derived CDR1 and CDR2 are SGHKS and YYEKEE (reference sequence). Trimming pared 7 bases from V and 6 bases from J, leaving 16 bases between. The CDR3 totals 13 residues. This chain's CDR3 is CASAWEGTPEAFF. For the CDR3, the DNA is TGTGCCAGCGCTTGGGAAGGAACTCCTGAAGCTTTCTTT.

V and J are TRBV19 and TRBJ1-2, with D possibly being TRBD1 (6 bases). Trimming shortened V by 6 bases and J by 0 bases, and 14 bases separated the two germline ends. CDR1 and CDR2 (germline): LNHDA, SQIVND (reference sequence). The CDR3 is 15 amino acids. The CDR3 loop reads CASRLDRSTNYGYTF. The CDR3 DNA reads TGTGCCAGTAGGTTGGACAGATCTACTAACTATGGCTACACCTTC.

The genes are TRBV30 and TRBJ1-6; no definite D call. Germline CDR1 and CDR2: GTSNPN and SVGIG (reference sequence). The CDR3 length is 13 residues. V lost 0 bases and J lost 10, with 10 bases in between. CDR3 in DNA: TGTGCCTGGAGTGTATCTGGAAACTCACCCCTCCACTTT. Protein sequence: CAWSVSGNSPLHF.

The V and J genes are TRBV6-1 and TRBJ1-6, with TRBD1 matching over 11 bases. J lost 8 bases, V lost 4 bases, and 10 bases had no gene match. Germline V lookup: CDR1 MNHNS, CDR2 SASEGT. The CDR3 covers 17 residues. The chain's CDR3 is CASSAAGQGAFYSPLHF. The CDR3, as DNA: TGTGCCAGCAGTGCCGCCGGACAGGGGGCTTTTTATTCACCCCTCCACTTT.

The chain links TRBV19 to TRBJ1-2; D not resolved. In germline, CDR1 is LNHDA, CDR2 SQIVND (reference sequence). The CDR3 sequence is 13 residues long. Trimming took off 0 bases at V and 4 bases at J, with 6 bases between the two ends. The CDR3 bases are TGTGCCAGTAGTATAGATCCAGCCTATGGCTACACCTTC. Residues: CASSIDPAYGYTF.

This chain connects TRBV12-3 or TRBV12-4 to TRBJ1-3; no clear D gene. The CDR3 has 13 residues. V was shortened by 1 base and J by 4 bases, with 5 bases between the two germline ends. DNA of the CDR3: TGTGCCAGCAGTTTAGTAGAGGGAAACACCATATATTTT. It encodes CASSLVEGNTIYF.

This clone is deemed medium-sized (0.01 to 0.1%) by its frequency. The chain recombines TRBV19 with TRBJ2-7, with D tentatively TRBD2 (6 bases). The CDR3 sequence is 14 residues long. Germline lookup yields CDR1 LNHDA and CDR2 SQIVND (reference sequence). V shed 1 base and J shed 7 bases, with 14 bases lying between them. CDR3 region: CASSIVAAGGEQYF. In nucleotides, the CDR3 is TGTGCCAGTAGTATAGTGGCGGCCGGGGGAGAGCAGTACTTC.